This TCR beta chain originates from a study of identical twins. TCRdb processed the 5' RACE reads anew with MiXCR; each CDR3 protein has one entry. The sample shows approximately 350,000 distinct CDR3 sequences, 9% to 15% of them seen only once. Germline loops: CDR1 SGHAT, CDR2 FQNNGV. With 10 bases clipped from V and 2 bases from J, the junction kept 7 bases outside the gene matches. The CDR3 runs to 13 residues. Many counts were recorded for this clonotype. The sample was also linked to a second study, of yellow fever vaccine responses in identical twins.

The chain couples TRBV11-2 to TRBJ2-7; 8 positions agree with TRBD2. The sequence derives from a woman aged 18-30 years in good health. The sequenced sample was CD8+ T cells sorted from blood. The CDR3 is CATGLAGTYEQYF. CDR3 DNA sequence: TGTGCCACCGGGCTAGCGGGCACCTACGAGCAGTACTTC.